Listed below are T cell receptor beta chains from one sample, sequenced in a study of blood T cell repertoires in COVID-19. Assay used: immunoSEQ multiplex PCR; TCRdb lists only in-frame clones, some missing. The table lists fewer than 350,000 clones, roughly 90% of them singletons, with approximately 3% in the top ten. Sequencing input: PBMCs or T cells enriched from blood (not recorded which). Receptor source: a man aged 35-49 years who had been exposed to COVID-19. The conserved cysteine and the conserved F or W are not part of the CDR3 here.

TRBV4-3	TRBJ1-5	ASSPRTGAGQPQH
TRBV4-1	TRBJ2-4	ASSQDPTGTKNIQY
TRBV11-2	TRBJ2-2	ASRLGQGSTGGGELF
TRBV9	TRBJ2-1	ASSVTGTSGINEQF
TRBV6-1	TRBJ2-7	ASSEALIGTGAYEQY
TRBV28	TRBJ1-1	ASRLPTGSQSTEAF
TRBV7-3	TRBJ2-7	ASSSRVGSYEQY
TRBV7-8	TRBJ1-1	ASSHAGGENTEAF
TRBV7-8	TRBJ2-7	ASSSRVSYEQY
TRBV5-1	TRBJ1-2	ASSLRTGTNYGYT
TRBV27	TRBJ2-7	ASRDSSYEQY
TRBV6-5	TRBJ2-7	ASRPARPRSYEQY
TRBV14	TRBJ2-1	ASSQEAGYNEQF
TRBV6-6	TRBJ2-1	ASSEPVTGGNEQF
TRBV4-1	TRBJ2-4	ASSHLWTSGTIQY
TRBV5-1	TRBJ1-1	ASSLESQLTNTEAF
TRBV21-1	TRBJ2-7	ASIQGQRVYEQY
TRBV19	TRBJ2-5	ASSQLAGVLGETQY
TRBV12-3/TRBV12-4	TRBJ1-1	ASSFRQAGEAF
TRBV28	TRBJ2-7	ASSLRAIPGLAGVDYEQY
TRBV20-1	TRBJ1-2	SARTNGYT
TRBV28	TRBJ2-5	ASSKRAGAYQETQY
TRBV28	TRBJ1-1	ASSLARAAEAF
TRBV12-3/TRBV12-4	TRBJ1-5	ASRLTGEQPQH
TRBV14	TRBJ2-5	ASSQALRGRARETQY
TRBV4-2	TRBJ2-3	ASSQGGQAADTQY
TRBV11-2	TRBJ1-4	ASSLLAGSNEKLF
TRBV5-1	TRBJ2-1	ASSFGVLNEQF
TRBV18	TRBJ1-1	ASSSNPNTEAF
TRBV7-3	TRBJ2-2	ASSLTSGATGELF
TRBV7-3	TRBJ1-2	ASSYDTQGHGYT
TRBV18	TRBJ1-5	ASSPARGVGQPQH
TRBV30	TRBJ1-2	AWSHRQAM
TRBV28	TRBJ1-2	ASRTTGIQGYT
TRBV10-3	TRBJ1-1	AIRVDSNTEAF
TRBV30	TRBJ1-5	AWSVDRTGVQPQH
TRBV13	TRBJ2-7	ASSPALAGGYEQY
TRBV11-2	TRBJ2-3	ASSLVPPGLVKDTQY
TRBV30	TRBJ1-6	AWSVVGGGNSPLH
TRBV6-5	TRBJ1-1	ASSPTGPNTEAF